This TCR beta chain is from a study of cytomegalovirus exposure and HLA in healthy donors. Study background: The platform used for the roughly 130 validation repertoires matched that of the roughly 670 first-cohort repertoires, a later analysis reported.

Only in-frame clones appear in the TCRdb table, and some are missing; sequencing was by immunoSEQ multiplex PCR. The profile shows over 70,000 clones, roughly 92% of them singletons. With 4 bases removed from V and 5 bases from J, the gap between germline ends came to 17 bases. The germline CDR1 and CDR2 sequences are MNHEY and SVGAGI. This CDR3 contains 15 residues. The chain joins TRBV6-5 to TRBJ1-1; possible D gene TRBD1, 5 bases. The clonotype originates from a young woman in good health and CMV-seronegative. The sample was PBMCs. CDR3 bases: TGTGCCAGCAGTTCCCCGGGCGGGGCGAGGACTGAAGCTTTCTTT. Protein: CASSSPGGARTEAFF.